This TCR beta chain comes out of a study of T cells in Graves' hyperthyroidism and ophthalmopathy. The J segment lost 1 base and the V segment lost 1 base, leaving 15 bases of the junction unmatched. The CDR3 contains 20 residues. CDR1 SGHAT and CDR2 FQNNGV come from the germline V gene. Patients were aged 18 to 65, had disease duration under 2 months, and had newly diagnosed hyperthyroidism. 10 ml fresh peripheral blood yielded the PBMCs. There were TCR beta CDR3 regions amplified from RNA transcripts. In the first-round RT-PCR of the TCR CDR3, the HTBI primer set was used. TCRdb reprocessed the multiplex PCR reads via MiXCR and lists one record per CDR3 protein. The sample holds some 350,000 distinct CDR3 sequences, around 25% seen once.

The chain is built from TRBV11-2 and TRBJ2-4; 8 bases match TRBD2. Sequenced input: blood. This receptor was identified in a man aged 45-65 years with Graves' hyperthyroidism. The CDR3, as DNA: TGTGCCAGCAGCTTAGGATGGAGCGGGAGAGAGGATATCGCCAAAAACATTCAGTACTTC. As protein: CASSLGWSGREDIAKNIQYF.